The rows below give T cell receptor beta chains drawn from one sample of a study of CD8 T cells in Susac syndrome. TCRdb re-called the immunoSEQ multiplex PCR reads with MiXCR, one entry per CDR3 protein. The sample records about 120,000 distinct CDR3 sequences, around 96% being singletons. The specimen was CD8+ T cells from PBMCs. The receptors were gathered from a human donor with Susac syndrome. Each CDR3 is given with its conserved first and last residue. The order of the fields is V gene, D gene, clone size, J gene, CDR3 length, CDR3 protein, CDR3 DNA. D genes are given only for firm matches. Part of the rows lack a size; the others show once, few, many or a class for expanded clones.

TRBV9	.	.	TRBJ2-1	15	CASSVYSASYNEQFF	TGTGCCAGCAGCGTATATAGCGCCTCCTACAATGAGCAGTTCTTC
TRBV4-3	.	.	TRBJ2-5	15	CASSQVYTNQETQYF	TGCGCCAGCAGCCAAGTCTACACCAACCAAGAGACCCAGTACTTC
TRBV13	.	once	TRBJ2-3	14	CASSLTGLTDTQYF	TGTGCCAGCAGCTTAACGGGGCTCACAGATACGCAGTATTTT
TRBV5-6	.	.	TRBJ2-1	12	CASIGAGGEQFF	TGTGCCAGCATCGGTGCGGGTGGTGAGCAGTTCTTC
TRBV28	.	.	TRBJ1-2	15	CASSPQGVPNYGYTF	TGTGCCAGCAGTCCACAGGGCGTACCTAACTATGGCTACACCTTC
TRBV7-9	.	.	TRBJ1-4	14	CASTPVNGDKGLFF	TGTGCCAGCACCCCAGTTAACGGGGACAAGGGGCTGTTTTTT
TRBV6-2/TRBV6-3	.	.	TRBJ1-1	12	CASSDQGPEAFF	TGTGCCAGCAGTGATCAGGGACCTGAAGCTTTCTTT
TRBV20-1	TRBD2	.	TRBJ2-3	17	CSARDPPRREGTDTQYF	TGCAGTGCTAGAGACCCCCCCCGGCGGGAGGGCACAGATACGCAGTATTTT
TRBV19	.	.	TRBJ1-5	15	CASSMGYRGNQPQHF	TGTGCCAGTAGTATGGGGTACAGGGGCAATCAGCCCCAGCATTTT
TRBV4-1	TRBD1	.	TRBJ2-1	18	CASSQVAGQGVSYNEQFF	TGCGCCAGCAGCCAAGTAGCAGGACAGGGGGTTTCCTACAATGAGCAGTTCTTC
TRBV18	.	.	TRBJ2-2	16	CASSPYEVSNTGELFF	TGTGCCAGCTCACCATACGAGGTTTCGAACACCGGGGAGCTGTTTTTT
TRBV30	.	.	TRBJ1-1	13	CAWSVWQGDEAFF	TGTGCCTGGAGTGTTTGGCAGGGTGATGAAGCTTTCTTT
TRBV9	TRBD2	.	TRBJ2-3	14	CASSPRGLAPTQYF	TGTGCCAGCAGCCCCCGAGGACTAGCCCCTACGCAGTATTTT
TRBV20-1	.	.	TRBJ1-6	15	CSARKDSSYNSPLHF	TGCAGTGCTAGAAAGGACAGCTCCTATAATTCACCCCTCCACTTT
TRBV11-2	TRBD1	once	TRBJ2-1	18	CASSLGGKTDRVYNEQFF	TGTGCCAGCAGCTTAGGGGGTAAGACTGACAGGGTGTACAATGAGCAGTTCTTC
TRBV6-5	.	.	TRBJ1-1	15	CASSYREGINTEAFF	TGTGCCAGCAGTTACCGGGAAGGGATCAACACTGAAGCTTTCTTT
TRBV5-1	TRBD1	.	TRBJ1-2	16	CASSFRDRGRLYGYTF	TGCGCCAGCAGCTTCCGGGACAGGGGGCGCCTCTATGGCTACACCTTC
TRBV7-3	.	few	TRBJ2-3	13	CASSLADTDTQYF	TGTGCCAGCAGCTTGGCCGACACAGATACGCAGTATTTT
TRBV27	TRBD1	.	TRBJ2-3	18	CASSFFPHGQASTDTQYF	TGTGCCAGCAGTTTTTTCCCCCATGGACAGGCTAGCACAGATACGCAGTATTTT
TRBV5-4	TRBD2	.	TRBJ2-1	16	CASSLGGLADYNEQFF	TGTGCCAGCAGCTTGGGGGGACTAGCGGACTACAATGAGCAGTTCTTC
TRBV30	TRBD2	.	TRBJ2-3	13	CAWFSPTSDTQYF	TGTGCCTGGTTCTCTCCGACTAGCGATACGCAGTATTTT
TRBV20-1	.	.	TRBJ2-7	13	CSARPTGYLEQYF	TGCAGTGCTAGACCTACAGGGTATCTGGAGCAGTACTTC
TRBV2	.	.	TRBJ2-7	13	CASTGTDTYEQYF	TGTGCCAGCACCGGGACTGATACCTACGAGCAGTACTTC
TRBV20-1	TRBD2	.	TRBJ2-5	15	CSARVGLETGETQYF	TGCAGTGCTAGGGTAGGACTAGAGACGGGCGAGACCCAGTACTTC
TRBV9	.	.	TRBJ1-1	16	CASSVNKDTLLTEAFF	TGTGCCAGCAGCGTAAATAAAGACACTCTCCTCACTGAAGCTTTCTTT
TRBV27	.	.	TRBJ1-5	15	CASSLTGVGNQPQHF	TGTGCCAGCAGTTTGACCGGGGTTGGCAATCAGCCCCAGCATTTT
TRBV7-9	.	.	TRBJ2-1	12	CASSRSWEEQFF	TGTGCCAGCAGCAGAAGCTGGGAAGAGCAGTTCTTC
TRBV7-9	.	.	TRBJ2-7	12	CASEEASYEQYF	TGTGCCAGCGAGGAAGCTTCCTACGAGCAGTACTTC
TRBV10-2	.	.	TRBJ2-5	14	CASAGGATQETQYF	TGCGCCAGCGCGGGCGGAGCCACACAAGAGACCCAGTACTTC
TRBV13	.	.	TRBJ2-1	14	CASSLEGTENEQFF	TGTGCCAGCAGCTTAGAGGGAACGGAGAATGAGCAGTTCTTC
TRBV6-5	TRBD2	.	TRBJ2-3	14	CASSLLAGEDTQYF	TGTGCCAGCAGTTTACTCGCGGGGGAAGATACGCAGTATTTT
TRBV9	.	.	TRBJ2-1	13	CASSVGGLGEQFF	TGTGCCAGCAGCGTAGGGGGATTAGGTGAGCAGTTCTTC
TRBV4-3	TRBD2	.	TRBJ2-1	16	CASSQGGLAGYNEQFF	TGCGCCAGCAGCCAAGGGGGACTAGCGGGATACAATGAGCAGTTCTTC
TRBV28	.	.	TRBJ2-7	13	CASREQGPYEQYF	TGTGCCAGCAGAGAACAGGGCCCCTACGAGCAGTACTTC
TRBV20-1	.	.	TRBJ2-1	13	CSAGLTDLNEQFF	TGCAGTGCTGGACTAACGGACCTCAATGAGCAGTTCTTC
TRBV6-5	.	.	TRBJ2-2	14	CASSYSNPTGELFF	TGTGCCAGCAGTTACTCCAATCCCACCGGGGAGCTGTTTTTT
TRBV7-8	.	few	TRBJ2-4	13	CASSQPSKNIQYF	TGTGCCAGCAGCCAACCGAGTAAAAACATTCAGTACTTC
TRBV7-9	TRBD2	.	TRBJ2-1	14	CASRKGLGVDEQFF	TGTGCCAGCAGAAAGGGACTAGGGGTGGATGAGCAGTTCTTC
TRBV27	.	once	TRBJ1-1	15	CASSLEAGWDTEAFF	TGTGCCAGCAGTTTAGAGGCAGGCTGGGACACTGAAGCTTTCTTT
TRBV4-3	TRBD2	once	TRBJ2-1	15	CASSPSSGGTNEQFF	TGCGCCAGCAGCCCTTCTAGCGGGGGCACAAATGAGCAGTTCTTC
TRBV20-1	TRBD2	.	TRBJ2-1	17	CSARDLLAGARGNEQFF	TGCAGTGCTAGAGATCTGCTAGCGGGAGCGAGGGGTAATGAGCAGTTCTTC
TRBV20-1	TRBD1	.	TRBJ2-7	13	CSARGDRDHEQYF	TGCAGTGCCAGGGGGGACAGGGACCACGAGCAGTACTTC
TRBV7-2	.	.	TRBJ1-1	13	CASSLDRATEAFF	TGTGCCAGCAGCTTAGACAGGGCGACTGAAGCTTTCTTT
TRBV20-1	.	.	TRBJ2-7	11	CSVGESLEQYF	TGCAGTGTTGGCGAGTCTCTCGAGCAGTACTTC
TRBV4-1	.	once	TRBJ2-1	16	CASSRYPPRVYNEQFF	TGCGCCAGCAGCCGCTACCCCCCCAGGGTATACAATGAGCAGTTCTTC
TRBV12-5	TRBD2	.	TRBJ2-1	17	CASGPSPSLAGHNEQFF	TGTGCTAGTGGTCCCTCCCCTAGCCTAGCGGGCCACAATGAGCAGTTCTTC
TRBV12-5	.	once	TRBJ2-5	14	CASGLVRGSETQYF	TGTGCTAGTGGTTTGGTACGGGGATCAGAGACCCAGTACTTC
TRBV15	.	.	TRBJ1-1	13	CATSRANRAEAFF	TGTGCCACCAGCAGAGCCAACAGGGCTGAAGCTTTCTTT
TRBV4-2	.	.	TRBJ2-5	14	CASSQEGRPETQYF	TGTGCCAGCAGCCAAGAGGGGCGTCCGGAGACCCAGTACTTC
TRBV27	.	.	TRBJ1-1	15	CASRSLTRVHTEAFF	TGTGCCAGCAGATCCCTTACCCGAGTGCACACTGAAGCTTTCTTT
TRBV4-1	TRBD2	.	TRBJ2-2	17	CASSQDLGGGYTGELFF	TGCGCCAGCAGCCAAGATCTTGGGGGGGGGTACACCGGGGAGCTGTTTTTT